This TCR beta chain was recorded in a study of patients and donors after allogeneic stem cell transplantation (dated by TCRdb to 2018 to 2021). The library was made by RT-PCR. Sequencing instrument: NextSeq 550. TCRdb ran its own pipeline on the public reads, namely fastp trimming at Q25 and MiXCR clone calling, and kept in-frame beta chains. A single entry per CDR3 protein holds the most common genes and DNA from its merged rows. This sample lists roughly 880,000 distinct CDR3 sequences; about 20% were detected once. Roughly 6% of the sample belongs to the ten largest clones. The germline V gene sets CDR1 to SGDLS and CDR2 to YYNGEE. V is cut back by 2 bases and J by 2 bases, with 5 bases in the junction unmatched. Spanning cysteine to phenylalanine, the CDR3 consists of 16 amino acids. Just CDR3 DNA is preserved here, 48 bases in frame from base 1. Notes on this clonotype: Its target antigen remains unknown. It has no much larger one-base neighbor in the sample; base qualities were not kept.

The sequence is built from TRBV9 and TRBJ2-1; the junction holds 9 bases that match TRBD2. This clonotype originated in a human donor who was either an allogeneic HSCT recipient or a stem cell or donor lymphocyte infusion donor (not recorded which). It is not recorded whose cells these are; they may come from a transplant donor. The sequenced material came from blood, either unsorted or a sorted T cell fraction (not recorded which). CDR3 protein: CASSVFSGRTYNEQFF. The bases read TGTGCCAGCAGCGTCTTTAGCGGGAGAACCTACAATGAGCAGTTCTTC.